The TCR beta chain under discussion was sequenced for a study of shared clonotypes between healthy human individuals. The trim removed 3 bases at V and 4 bases at J, leaving 5 bases unmatched. CDR1 is GTSNPN and CDR2 is SVGIG in the germline V gene (reference sequence). The CDR3 loop spans 15 amino acids. Replicate sorted-subset PCRs were loaded with 150 to 250 ng DNA, 30,000 or so T cell genomes. Clones were sequenced by immunoSEQ multiplex PCR, and TCRdb holds only the in-frame ones, with some missing. This table holds 2 million or so clones, roughly 95% found once. As defined, naive CD8 cells were CD45RO-negative and positively selected for CCR7, with terminally differentiated effector memory CD45RA+ cells excluded.

The chain couples TRBV30 to TRBJ2-3; TRBD1 matches at 12 bases. This receptor was obtained from a man aged 18-30 years in good health. The sequenced sample consisted of naive CD8+ T cells sorted from blood. CDR3 sequence: CAWRDGTGGPDTQYF. The CDR3 nucleotides are TGTGCCTGGAGGGATGGGACAGGGGGCCCAGATACGCAGTATTTT.